Detailed here is one T cell receptor beta chain. Its target antigen remains unknown. There are no base qualities to consult, and no much larger clone falls within one base. The immunoSEQ Assay was the method used to sequence TCRbeta CDR3 regions. After extraction, genomic DNA underwent amplification by bias-controlled multiplex PCR, followed by high-throughput sequencing. From the authors' description of their analysis: To quantify the absolute abundance of every unique TCRbeta CDR3 region, sequences were collapsed and filtered. T cell fraction was estimated by normalization of TCRbeta template counts to usable DNA, with usable DNA being measured through amplification of reference genes present in all nucleated cells. Repertoire TCRs were annotated as SARS-CoV-2-specific by exact matching of V gene, CDR3 amino acid sequence and J gene to a known reactive TCR set. The reference SARS-CoV-2 TCR set was derived from MIRA and filtered for enrichment in COVID-19-positive ImmuneCODE repertoires, a step that removed public or cross-reactive TCRs. Based on the MIRA antigens, annotated TCRs were further analysed at the level of specific ORF or position within ORF. Breadth was defined as the number of annotated unique rearrangements divided by the total number of unique productive rearrangements, and depth was defined as the summed frequency of the annotated unique rearrangements. TCR breadth was compared between groups using two-sided Wilcoxon rank-sum tests. Drawn from immuneACCESS, this table holds only the in-frame rearrangements with V and J called that TCRdb kept. Clones are partly lost; checked studies trace under half to an unresolved V gene and leave the rest unexplained. The V and J calls and clone size come from that table; D and trimming were worked out from the DNA. For this sample the table gives some 390,000 clones, of which approximately 91% were detected only once. The top ten hold roughly 3% of the sample.

Relative to germline, V is missing 3 bases and J is missing 2 bases, with 4 bases of the junction outside any gene match. CDR1 is given as SGHVS and CDR2 as FNYEAQ, both from the germline V gene. There are 15 amino acids in the CDR3, from cysteine to phenylalanine inclusive. Kept here is only the CDR3 DNA, which spans 45 bases and is read in frame from base 1. The data stem from a study of Ad26.COV2.S vaccination and SARS-CoV-2 variants (dated by TCRdb to about 2021). Study-wide context: Donors in the vaccine arm were drawn from COV1001, a multicentre, randomized, double-blind, placebo-controlled phase I-IIa trial testing Ad26.COV2.S in healthy adults. The TCR-sequenced set comprised roughly 30 samples: about 19 Ad26.COV2.S vaccine recipients, 5 placebo recipients and 8 SARS-CoV-2 convalescent individuals. Trial participants were randomized into five groups of five: low-dose or high-dose Ad26.COV2.S given once or twice, or placebo on both occasions. Ad26.COV2.S was given intramuscularly at 5x10^10 or 1x10^11 viral particles, as a single shot or as two shots 56 days apart. TCRbeta repertoire sequencing served as the tool for gauging how specific and how broad the SARS-CoV-2-reactive T cell receptors were following Ad26.COV2.S vaccination. Investigators remained blinded to trial group allocation during experiments and outcome assessment. What the authors observed across the whole study: Substantial breadth of spike-specific CD8+ and CD4+ T cell responses was reported after vaccination. The study was not powered for comparison of responses between vaccine doses or regimens. Compared with placebo recipients, Ad26.COV2.S recipients showed higher spike-specific TCR breadth (P = 0.0014). The authors noted that the TCR breadth and depth analyses may have underestimated total T cell responses. Non-spike TCR breadth was comparable between vaccine and placebo recipients, consistent with the vaccine containing only spike.

Taken with the paper, the label for treatment or condition translates to: approximately 18 received Ad26.COV2.S at low or high dose, single or two shots; a few received placebo; per-sample allocation not given. Repertoires of vaccine and placebo recipients were sequenced from samples collected on day 63 after the first injection. In Cohort 1b, 25 adults aged 18-55 years were enrolled at a single site in Boston, USA, between 29 July and 7 August 2020. As a vaccine, Ad26.COV2.S was a replication-incompetent adenovirus type 26 vector that expressed a prefusion-stabilized SARS-CoV-2 spike protein derived from the original Wuhan strain.

The sequence derives from a person between 18 and 65 years old who received the Ad26.COV2.S COVID-19 vaccine or a placebo. The specimen was peripheral blood, collected in a trial of Ad26.COV2.S vaccine versus placebo. The V and J segments used are TRBV7-6 and TRBJ2-7; TRBD2 matches 10 bases in the middle. The CDR3 region reads CASSFSSGGAYEQYF. DNA sequence: TGTGCCAGCAGCTTCTCGAGCGGGGGGGCCTACGAGCAGTACTTC.